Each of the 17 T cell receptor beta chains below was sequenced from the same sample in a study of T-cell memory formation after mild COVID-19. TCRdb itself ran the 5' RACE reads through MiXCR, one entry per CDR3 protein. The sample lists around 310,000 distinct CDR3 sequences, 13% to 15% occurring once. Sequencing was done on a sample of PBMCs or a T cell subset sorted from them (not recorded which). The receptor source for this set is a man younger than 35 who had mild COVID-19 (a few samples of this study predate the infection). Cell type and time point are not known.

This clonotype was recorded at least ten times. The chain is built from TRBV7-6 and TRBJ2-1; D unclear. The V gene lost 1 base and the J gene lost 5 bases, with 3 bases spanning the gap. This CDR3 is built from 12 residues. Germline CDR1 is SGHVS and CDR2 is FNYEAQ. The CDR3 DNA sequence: TGTGCCAGCAGCTTAGTCCACAATGAGCAGTTCTTC. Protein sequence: CASSLVHNEQFF.

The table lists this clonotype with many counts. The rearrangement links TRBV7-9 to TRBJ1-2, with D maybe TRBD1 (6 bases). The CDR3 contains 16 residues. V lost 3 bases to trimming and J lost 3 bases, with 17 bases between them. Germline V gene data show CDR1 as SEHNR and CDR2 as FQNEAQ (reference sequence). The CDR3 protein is CASSFTLNREDYGYTF. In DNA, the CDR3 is TGTGCCAGCAGCTTCACGCTTAACAGGGAGGACTATGGCTACACCTTC.

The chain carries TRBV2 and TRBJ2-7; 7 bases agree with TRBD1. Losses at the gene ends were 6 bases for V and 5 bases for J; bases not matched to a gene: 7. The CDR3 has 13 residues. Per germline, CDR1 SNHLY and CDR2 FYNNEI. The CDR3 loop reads CASSPQGVNEQYF. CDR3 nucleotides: TGTGCCAGCAGCCCCCAGGGGGTGAACGAGCAGTACTTC. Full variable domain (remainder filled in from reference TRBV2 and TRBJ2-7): EPEVTQTPSHQVTQMGQEVILRCVPISNHLYFYWYRQILGQKVEFLVSFYNNEISEKSEIFDDQFSVERPDGSNFTLKIRSTKLEDSAMYFCASSPQGVNEQYFGPGTRLTVT.

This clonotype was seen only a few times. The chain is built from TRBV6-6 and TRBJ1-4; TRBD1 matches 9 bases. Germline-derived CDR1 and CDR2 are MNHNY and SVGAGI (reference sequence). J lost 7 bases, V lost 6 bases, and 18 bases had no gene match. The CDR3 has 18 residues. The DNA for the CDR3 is TGTGCCAGCAGCCCGCTCCGTCCGGGGACAGGGCCCAGTGAAAAACTGTTTTTT. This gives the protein CASSPLRPGTGPSEKLFF.

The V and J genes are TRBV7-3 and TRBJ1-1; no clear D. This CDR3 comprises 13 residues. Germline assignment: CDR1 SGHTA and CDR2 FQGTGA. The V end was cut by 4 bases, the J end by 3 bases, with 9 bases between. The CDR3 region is CASSSPPDTEAFF. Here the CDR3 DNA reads TGTGCCAGCAGCTCACCCCCGGACACTGAAGCTTTCTTT.

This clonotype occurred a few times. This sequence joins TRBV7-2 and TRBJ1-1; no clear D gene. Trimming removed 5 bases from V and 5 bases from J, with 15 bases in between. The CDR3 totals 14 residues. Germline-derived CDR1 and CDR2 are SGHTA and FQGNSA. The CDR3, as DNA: TGTGCCAGCAGCCCTAGCGGGATGCATACTGAAGCTTTCTTT. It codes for CASSPSGMHTEAFF. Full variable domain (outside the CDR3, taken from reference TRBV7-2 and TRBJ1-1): GAGVSQSPSNKVTEKGKDVELRCDPISGHTALYWYRQSLGQGLEFLIYFQGNSAPDKSGLPSDRFSAERTGGSVSTLTIQRTQQEDSAVYLCASSPSGMHTEAFFGQGTRLTVV.

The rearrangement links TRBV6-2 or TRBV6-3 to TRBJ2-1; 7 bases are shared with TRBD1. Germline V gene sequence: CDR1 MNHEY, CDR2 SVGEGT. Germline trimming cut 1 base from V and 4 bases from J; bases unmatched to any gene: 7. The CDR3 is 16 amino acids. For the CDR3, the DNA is TGTGCCAGCAGTTACTTCGACAGGGAAGAGTACAATGAGCAGTTCTTC. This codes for CASSYFDREEYNEQFF.

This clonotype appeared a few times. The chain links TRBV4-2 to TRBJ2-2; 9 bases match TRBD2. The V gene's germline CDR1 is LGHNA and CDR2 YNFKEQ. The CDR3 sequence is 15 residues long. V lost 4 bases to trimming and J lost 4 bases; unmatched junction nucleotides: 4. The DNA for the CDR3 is TGTGCCAGCAGCCGGGGACTAGCAGTCACCGGGGAGCTGTTTTTT. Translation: CASSRGLAVTGELFF.

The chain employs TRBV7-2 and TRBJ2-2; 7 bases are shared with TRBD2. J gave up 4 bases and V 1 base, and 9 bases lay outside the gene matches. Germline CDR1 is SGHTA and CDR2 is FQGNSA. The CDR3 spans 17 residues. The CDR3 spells CASSLGVTAGVTGELFF. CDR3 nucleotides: TGTGCCAGCAGCTTAGGGGTAACGGCGGGGGTCACCGGGGAGCTGTTTTTT.

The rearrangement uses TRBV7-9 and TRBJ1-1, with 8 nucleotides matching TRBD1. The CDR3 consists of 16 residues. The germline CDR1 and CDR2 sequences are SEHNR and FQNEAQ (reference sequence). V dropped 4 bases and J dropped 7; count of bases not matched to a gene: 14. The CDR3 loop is CASSYGTGGSAGEAFF. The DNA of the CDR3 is TGTGCCAGCAGCTACGGGACAGGAGGATCAGCGGGTGAAGCTTTCTTT.

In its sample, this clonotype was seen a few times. CDR3 nucleotides: TGTGCCAGCAGCTTATACGGAGGAGCAACAACTGAAGCTTTCTTT. Its translation: CASSLYGGATTEAFF. The V call is TRBV7-2, the J call TRBJ1-1; D unresolved. The germline V and J ends were trimmed by 2 bases and 5 bases, with 15 bases remaining between them. Germline V lookup: CDR1 SGHTA, CDR2 FQGNSA. The CDR3 has 15 residues.

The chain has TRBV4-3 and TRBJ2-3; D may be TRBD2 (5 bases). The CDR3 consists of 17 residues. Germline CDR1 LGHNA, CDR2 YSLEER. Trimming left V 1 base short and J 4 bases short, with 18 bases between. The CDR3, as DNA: TGCGCCAGCAGCCAAGGGGCCGGGATCTCGGGCGCAGATACGCAGTATTTT. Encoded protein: CASSQGAGISGADTQYF.

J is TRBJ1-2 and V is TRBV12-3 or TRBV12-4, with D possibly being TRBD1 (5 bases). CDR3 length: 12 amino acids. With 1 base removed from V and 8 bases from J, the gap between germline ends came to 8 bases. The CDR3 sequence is CASSLGRGGYTF. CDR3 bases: TGTGCCAGCAGTTTAGGAAGGGGCGGCTACACCTTC.

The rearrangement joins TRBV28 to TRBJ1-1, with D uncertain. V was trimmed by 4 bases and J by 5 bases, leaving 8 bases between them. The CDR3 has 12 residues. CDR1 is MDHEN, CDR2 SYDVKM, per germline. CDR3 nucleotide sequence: TGTGCCAGCAGTTACCCTTGGACTGAAGCTTTCTTT. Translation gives CASSYPWTEAFF.

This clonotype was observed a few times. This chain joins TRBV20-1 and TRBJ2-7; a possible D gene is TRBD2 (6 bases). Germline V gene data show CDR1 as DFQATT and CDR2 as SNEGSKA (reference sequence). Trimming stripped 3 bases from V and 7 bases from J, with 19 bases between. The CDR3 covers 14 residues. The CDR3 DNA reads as TGCAGTGCTAGGGCCGGACTAACACCCAGTGAGCAGTACGTC. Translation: CSARAGLTPSEQYV.

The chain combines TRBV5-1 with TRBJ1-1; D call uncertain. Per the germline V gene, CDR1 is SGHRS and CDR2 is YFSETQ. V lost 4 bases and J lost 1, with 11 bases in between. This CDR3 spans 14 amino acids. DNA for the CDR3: TGCGCCAGCAGCCCGGTTATAGGGAACACTGAAGCTTTCTTT. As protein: CASSPVIGNTEAFF.

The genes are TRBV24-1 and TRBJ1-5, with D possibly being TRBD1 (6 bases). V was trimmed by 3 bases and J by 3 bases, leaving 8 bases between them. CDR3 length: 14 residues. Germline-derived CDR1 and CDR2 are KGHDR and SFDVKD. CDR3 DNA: TGTGCCACCAGTGATAACAGGGTCAATCAGCCCCAGCATTTT. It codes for CATSDNRVNQPQHF.